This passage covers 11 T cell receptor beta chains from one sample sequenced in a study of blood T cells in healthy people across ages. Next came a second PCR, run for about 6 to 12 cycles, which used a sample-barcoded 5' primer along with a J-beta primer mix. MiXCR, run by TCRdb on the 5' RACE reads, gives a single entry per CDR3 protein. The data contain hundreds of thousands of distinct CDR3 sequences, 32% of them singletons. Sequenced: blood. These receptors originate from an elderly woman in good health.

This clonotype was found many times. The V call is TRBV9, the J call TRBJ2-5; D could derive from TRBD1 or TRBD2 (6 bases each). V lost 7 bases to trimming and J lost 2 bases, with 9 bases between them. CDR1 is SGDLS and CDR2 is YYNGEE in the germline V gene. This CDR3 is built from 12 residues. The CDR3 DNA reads TGTGCCAGCGGGGGGCAACAAGAGACCCAGTACTTC. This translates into CASGGQQETQYF. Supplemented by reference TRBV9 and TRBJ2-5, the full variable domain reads DSGVTQTPKHLITATGQRVTLRCSPRSGDLSVYWYQQSLDQGLQFLIQYYNGEERAKGNILERFSAQQFPDLHSELNLSSLELGDSALYFCASGGQQETQYFGPGTRLLVL.

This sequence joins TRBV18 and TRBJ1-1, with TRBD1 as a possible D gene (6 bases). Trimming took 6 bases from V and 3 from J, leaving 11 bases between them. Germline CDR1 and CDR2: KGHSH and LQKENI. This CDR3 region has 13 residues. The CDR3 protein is CASSQNRDTEAFF. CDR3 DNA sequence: TGTGCCAGCTCTCAAAACAGGGACACTGAAGCTTTCTTT. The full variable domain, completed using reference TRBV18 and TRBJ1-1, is NAGVMQNPRHLVRRRGQEARLRCSPMKGHSHVYWYRQLPEEGLKFMVYLQKENIIDESGMPKERFSAEFPKEGPSILRIQQVVRGDSAAYFCASSQNRDTEAFFGQGTRLTVV.

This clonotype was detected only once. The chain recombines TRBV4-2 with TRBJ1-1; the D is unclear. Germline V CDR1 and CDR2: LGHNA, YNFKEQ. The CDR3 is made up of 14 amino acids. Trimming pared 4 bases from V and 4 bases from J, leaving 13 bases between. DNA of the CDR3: TGTGCCAGCAGCCCGCGTTGGCCGAGCACTGAAGCTTTCTTT. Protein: CASSPRWPSTEAFF.

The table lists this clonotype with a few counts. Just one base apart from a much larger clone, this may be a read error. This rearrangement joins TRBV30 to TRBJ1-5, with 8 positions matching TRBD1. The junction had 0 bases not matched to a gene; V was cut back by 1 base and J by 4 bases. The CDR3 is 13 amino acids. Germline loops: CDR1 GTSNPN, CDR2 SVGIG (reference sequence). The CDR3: CAWSGTGNQPQHF. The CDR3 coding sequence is TGTGCCTGGAGTGGGACAGGGAATCAGCCCCAGCATTTT.

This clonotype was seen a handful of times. In DNA form, the CDR3 reads TGCGCCAGCAGCCAACATATAGGTCGGGGGGGATCCAAACCTTACAATGAGCAGTACTTC. It is translated as CASSQHIGRGGSKPYNEQYF. V is TRBV5-1 and J is TRBJ2-5; 8 bases map to TRBD2. Unmatched junction bases numbered 31, after V lost 4 bases and J lost 11 bases. Germline loops: CDR1 SGHRS, CDR2 YFSETQ. The CDR3 covers 20 residues.

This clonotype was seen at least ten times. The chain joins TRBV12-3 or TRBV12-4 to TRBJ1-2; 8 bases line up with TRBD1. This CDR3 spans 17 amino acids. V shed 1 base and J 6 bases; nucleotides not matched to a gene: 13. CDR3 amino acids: CASSLGEDRARFHGYTF. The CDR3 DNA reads TGTGCCAGCAGTTTAGGAGAGGACAGGGCACGATTCCATGGCTACACCTTC.

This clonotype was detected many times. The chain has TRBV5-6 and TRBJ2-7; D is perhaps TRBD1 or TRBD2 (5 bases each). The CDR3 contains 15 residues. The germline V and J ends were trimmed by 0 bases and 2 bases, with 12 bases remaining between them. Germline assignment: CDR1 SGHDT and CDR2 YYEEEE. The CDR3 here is CASSLAGTEPYEQYF. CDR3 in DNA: TGTGCCAGCAGCTTGGCCGGGACGGAACCCTACGAGCAGTACTTC.

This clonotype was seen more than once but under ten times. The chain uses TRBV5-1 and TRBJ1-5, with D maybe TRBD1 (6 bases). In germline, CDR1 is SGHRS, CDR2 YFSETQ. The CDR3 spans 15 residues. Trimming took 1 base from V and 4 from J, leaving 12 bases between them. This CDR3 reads CASSLTGGHNQPQHF. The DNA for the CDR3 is TGCGCCAGCAGCTTGACTGGGGGCCATAATCAGCCCCAGCATTTT. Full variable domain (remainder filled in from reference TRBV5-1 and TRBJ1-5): KAGVTQTPRYLIKTRGQQVTLSCSPISGHRSVSWYQQTPGQGLQFLFEYFSETQRNKGNFPGRFSGRQFSNSRSEMNVSTLELGDSALYLCASSLTGGHNQPQHFGDGTRLSIL.

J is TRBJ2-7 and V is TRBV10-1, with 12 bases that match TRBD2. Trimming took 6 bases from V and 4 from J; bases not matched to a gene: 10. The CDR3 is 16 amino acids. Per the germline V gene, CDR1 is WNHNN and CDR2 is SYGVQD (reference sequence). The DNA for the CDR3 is TGCGCCAGCAGCGACTCGACTAGCGGGAGCGGATACGAGCAGTACTTC. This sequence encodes CASSDSTSGSGYEQYF.

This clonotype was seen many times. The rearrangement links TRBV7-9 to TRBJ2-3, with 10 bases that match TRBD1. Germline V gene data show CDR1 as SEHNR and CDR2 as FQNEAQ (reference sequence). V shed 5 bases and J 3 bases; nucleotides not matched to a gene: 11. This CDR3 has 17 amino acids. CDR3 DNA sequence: TGTGCCAGCAGCCCCATTGGGGGGACAGGGGCGACAGATACGCAGTATTTT. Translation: CASSPIGGTGATDTQYF.

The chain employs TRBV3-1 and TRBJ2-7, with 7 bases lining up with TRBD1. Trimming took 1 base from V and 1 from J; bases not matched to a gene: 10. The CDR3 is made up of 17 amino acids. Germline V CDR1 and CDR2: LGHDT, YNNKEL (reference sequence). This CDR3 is CASSQVPGQAGSYEQYF. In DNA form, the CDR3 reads TGTGCCAGCAGCCAAGTGCCCGGACAGGCAGGATCCTACGAGCAGTACTTC.